The TCR beta chain under discussion was sequenced for a study of response to subunit inactivated influenza vaccine. General study findings and limits: Researchers suggested that each seasonal influenza vaccination recruits few new T cells.

Each CDR3 protein gets one entry after TCRdb re-called the RT-PCR reads with MiXCR. This table holds roughly 700,000 distinct CDR3 sequences, about 15% found once. This clonotype was seen a handful of times. Its antigen is unidentified. The clonotype was recovered from a man over 45 who received an inactivated influenza vaccine. The sample in question was PBMCs from blood, obtained 14 to 15 days before vaccination.

CDR3 amino acids: CASKGRGETQYF. The CDR3 DNA sequence: TGTGCCAGCAAGGGCAGAGGAGAGACCCAGTACTTC. The chain combines TRBV2 with TRBJ2-5; D is ambiguous. There are 12 residues in the CDR3. V lost 7 bases and J lost 4, with 10 bases in between. Per germline, CDR1 SNHLY and CDR2 FYNNEI.